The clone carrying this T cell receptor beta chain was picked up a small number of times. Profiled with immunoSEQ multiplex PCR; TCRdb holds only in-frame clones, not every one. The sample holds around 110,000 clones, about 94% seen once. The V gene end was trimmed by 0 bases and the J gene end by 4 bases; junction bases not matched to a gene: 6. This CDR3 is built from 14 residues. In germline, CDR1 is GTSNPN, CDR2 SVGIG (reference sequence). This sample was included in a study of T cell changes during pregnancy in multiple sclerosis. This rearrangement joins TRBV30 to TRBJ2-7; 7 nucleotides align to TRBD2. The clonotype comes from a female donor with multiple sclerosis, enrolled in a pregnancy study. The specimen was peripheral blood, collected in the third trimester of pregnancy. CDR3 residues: CAWSVPGGGYEQYF. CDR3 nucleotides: TGTGCCTGGAGTGTACCCGGGGGAGGGTACGAGCAGTACTTC. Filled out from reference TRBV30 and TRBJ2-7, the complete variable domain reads SQTIHQWPATLVQPVGSPLSLECTVEGTSNPNLYWYRQAAGRGLQLLFYSVGIGQISSEVPQNLSASRPQDRQFILSSKKLLLSDSGFYLCAWSVPGGGYEQYFGPGTRLTVT.